A single sample is the source of the 18 T cell receptor beta chains below, sequenced in a study of T cell repertoires in cytomegalovirus infection. TCRdb passed the reads through MiXCR, listing each CDR3 protein once. This repertoire shows 150,000 or so distinct CDR3 sequences, over 15% found once; its top ten account for 18%. Input material: CD8+ T cells from PBMCs. These receptors all stem from a human donor in good health (CMV status not recorded). Some clones in this sample may be carry-over from other donors' samples.

This chain connects TRBV29-1 to TRBJ2-1; 8 positions match TRBD1. V lost 3 bases to trimming and J lost 8 bases; unmatched junction nucleotides: 6. Germline V gives CDR1 SQVTM, CDR2 ANQGSEA. The CDR3 is 13 residues long. DNA of the CDR3: TGCAGCGTTGAGTCAGGGGGCTTGTATGAGCAGTTCTTC. It translates to CSVESGGLYEQFF.

The chain is built from TRBV7-7 and TRBJ2-1; D ambiguous. Trimming removed 5 bases at V and 0 bases at J, with 17 bases between. Germline loops: CDR1 SSHAT, CDR2 FNYEAQ (reference sequence). There are 17 residues in the CDR3. CDR3 DNA sequence: TGTGCCAGCAGCCCATGGACGGGTTTAAGCTCCTACAATGAGCAGTTCTTC. Protein sequence: CASSPWTGLSSYNEQFF. The whole variable domain, filled in from reference TRBV7-7 and TRBJ2-1, reads GAGVSQSPRYKVTKRGQDVTLRCDPISSHATLYWYQQALGQGPEFLTYFNYEAQPDKSGLPSDRFSAERPEGSISTLTIQRTEQRDSAMYRCASSPWTGLSSYNEQFFGPGTRLTVL.

V usage is TRBV10-3 and J usage is TRBJ2-5; 12 nucleotides match TRBD2. Germline loops: CDR1 ENHRY, CDR2 SYGVKD. This CDR3 has 17 amino acids. V shed 0 bases and J 5 bases; nucleotides not matched to a gene: 7. The CDR3 DNA sequence: TGTGCCATCAGTGAGTCGACTAGCGGGGGCGTTCTGGAGACCCAGTACTTC. It codes for CAISESTSGGVLETQYF.

The table lists this clonotype with a few counts. The V call is TRBV19, the J call TRBJ2-5, with TRBD2 as a possible D gene (6 bases). The CDR3 has 13 residues. Trimming removed 1 base from V and 5 bases from J, with 8 bases in between. Per germline, CDR1 LNHDA and CDR2 SQIVND (reference sequence). In nucleotides, the CDR3 is TGTGCCAGTAGTATAGCGGGAGCGGAGACCCAGTACTTC. Its protein product is CASSIAGAETQYF.

This clonotype was found a few times. The V call is TRBV7-9, the J call TRBJ2-3; D perhaps matches TRBD2 (5 bases). From germline, CDR1 is SEHNR and CDR2 FQNEAQ (reference sequence). Trimming took off 4 bases at V and 4 bases at J, with 15 bases between the two ends. The CDR3 sequence is 15 residues long. CDR3 sequence reads: CASSSPQEEADTQYF. The CDR3, as DNA: TGTGCCAGCAGCTCCCCCCAGGAGGAGGCAGATACGCAGTATTTT.

This clonotype was detected a few times. The V gene is TRBV20-1, the J gene TRBJ1-3; D gene ambiguous. The CDR3 contains 15 residues. Germline V gene lookup returns CDR1 DFQATT and CDR2 SNEGSKA (reference sequence). The ends were cut back, 0 bases at V and 0 bases at J, with 9 bases in the middle. The CDR3 reads CSARDVRSSGNTIYF. The CDR3 DNA reads TGCAGTGCTAGAGATGTGAGGAGCTCTGGAAACACCATATATTTT.

This chain joins TRBV7-6 and TRBJ2-1; 8 nucleotides match TRBD2. The germline CDR1 and CDR2 sequences are SGHVS and FNYEAQ. There are 16 residues in the CDR3. J lost 2 bases, V lost 5 bases, and 8 bases had no gene match. The CDR3 region has the DNA TGTGCCAGCAGCAAGATACAAGCGGGAGCCTACAATGAGCAGTTCTTC. This gives the protein CASSKIQAGAYNEQFF. The whole variable domain, remainder taken from reference TRBV7-6 and TRBJ2-1, is GAGVSQSPRYKVTKRGQDVALRCDPISGHVSLYWYRQALGQGPEFLTYFNYEAQQDKSGLPNDRFSAERPEGSISTLTIQRTEQRDSAMYRCASSKIQAGAYNEQFFGPGTRLTVL.

The V call is TRBV7-2, the J call TRBJ2-1, with TRBD2 matching 9 bases. The CDR3 length is 15 residues. In germline, CDR1 is SGHTA, CDR2 FQGNSA. Unmatched junction bases numbered 6, after V lost 2 bases and J lost 7 bases. The CDR3 protein is CASSLRRGGRNEQFF. The DNA for the CDR3 is TGTGCCAGCAGCTTACGGCGGGGGGGCCGTAATGAGCAGTTCTTC.

The CDR3 loop reads CASSPGQTHYEQYF. The CDR3 nucleotides are TGTGCCAGCAGCCCAGGACAGACTCACTACGAGCAGTACTTC. This chain joins TRBV6-2 or TRBV6-3 and TRBJ2-7; D is perhaps TRBD1 (6 bases). There are 14 residues in the CDR3. Germline V lookup: CDR1 MNHEY, CDR2 SVGEGT. V was cut by 6 bases and J by 3 bases, with 15 bases left in between.

Concerning this clonotype: One end of the junction is discordant with germline, which a read error may explain. The rearrangement uses TRBV6-2 or TRBV6-3 and TRBJ2-2, with 8 bases aligning to TRBD1. Germline-derived CDR1 and CDR2 are MNHEY and SVGEGT. The CDR3 spans 14 residues. This CDR3 is CARRGLPNTGELFF. The CDR3, as DNA: TGTGCCCGCAGGGGGCTACCCAACACCGGGGAGCTGTTTTTT.

Concerning this clonotype itself: A read error is likely, as this CDR3 ends without the conserved phenylalanine or tryptophan. The gene calls are TRBV7-6 and TRBJ2-1, with D unresolved. Germline assignment: CDR1 SGHVS and CDR2 FNYEAQ. This CDR3 is 13 amino acids long. V was shortened by 4 bases and J by 7 bases, with 11 bases between the two germline ends. CDR3 residues: CASSSSFLNEQFL. DNA of the CDR3: TGTGCCAGCAGCTCGTCCTTCTTGAATGAGCAGTTCCTC.

The chain recombines TRBV6-2 or TRBV6-3 with TRBJ2-3; D is ambiguous. CDR1 is MNHEY, CDR2 SVGEGT, per germline. The CDR3 is 14 residues long. Between the trimmed V and J ends, which lost 2 bases and 3 bases, there was a span of 9 bases. DNA for the CDR3: TGTGCCAGCAGTTACGCGTCCTATACAGATACGCAGTATTTT. Translating it yields CASSYASYTDTQYF.

This chain joins TRBV7-2 and TRBJ1-1, with D tentatively TRBD1 (6 bases). V lost 1 base to trimming and J lost 5 bases, with 14 bases between them. The germline gives CDR1 SGHTA, CDR2 FQGNSA. The CDR3 is made up of 15 amino acids. The CDR3 nucleotides read TGTGCCAGCAGCTTAGGAGCAGGACAGAAGACTGAAGCTTTCTTT. Translation gives CASSLGAGQKTEAFF.

This clonotype was observed many times. The V gene is TRBV9, the J gene TRBJ1-1; possibly TRBD1 for D (6 bases). V was pared by 3 bases and J by 0 bases, with 21 bases between. The CDR3 runs to 18 residues. Germline V gene data show CDR1 as SGDLS and CDR2 as YYNGEE. The CDR3 DNA sequence: TGTGCCAGCAGCGACCCCATCGAAGGGGGGACTATGAACACTGAAGCTTTCTTT. Its protein is CASSDPIEGGTMNTEAFF.

The chain couples TRBV7-9 to TRBJ2-1, with TRBD1 identical over 7 bases. The germline gives CDR1 SEHNR, CDR2 FQNEAQ (reference sequence). With V trimmed by 9 bases and J by 6 bases, 11 bases remained unmatched. The CDR3 is made up of 14 amino acids. The CDR3: CASTQGKKGNEQFF. The CDR3 nucleotides read TGTGCCAGTACACAGGGGAAGAAGGGCAATGAGCAGTTCTTC.

This clonotype was counted between two and nine times. The chain joins TRBV7-2 to TRBJ2-1, with 15 bases fitting TRBD2. CDR1 and CDR2 (germline): SGHTA, FQGNSA. The CDR3 has 17 amino acids. The V gene end was trimmed by 4 bases and the J gene end by 7 bases; junction bases not matched to a gene: 8. CDR3 amino acids: CASSSGTSGRRRNEQFF. Here the CDR3 DNA reads TGTGCCAGCAGCTCCGGGACTAGCGGGAGGAGGAGGAATGAGCAGTTCTTC. The full variable domain, in which reference TRBV7-2 and TRBJ2-1 provide the parts outside the CDR3, is GAGVSQSPSNKVTEKGKDVELRCDPISGHTALYWYRQSLGQGLEFLIYFQGNSAPDKSGLPSDRFSAERTGGSVSTLTIQRTQQEDSAVYLCASSSGTSGRRRNEQFFGPGTRLTVL.

This clonotype was seen only a few times. The V gene is TRBV10-3, the J gene TRBJ1-1; D gene ambiguous. The germline V gene encodes CDR1 ENHRY and CDR2 SYGVKD. The CDR3 loop spans 15 amino acids. Trimming shortened V by 6 bases and J by 1 base, and 15 bases separated the two germline ends. CDR3 nucleotide sequence: TGTGCCATCAGGGACCTTGAGCGGAAGAACACTGAAGCTTTCTTT. Protein: CAIRDLERKNTEAFF.

This clonotype was seen a handful of times. The chain combines TRBV7-2 with TRBJ1-2; D remains unclear. V was pared by 4 bases and J by 8 bases, with 14 bases between. CDR1 and CDR2 from the germline V gene are SGHTA and FQGNSA. The CDR3 covers 13 residues. The CDR3 protein is CASSSPALGGYTF. The CDR3 nucleotides read TGTGCCAGCAGCTCCCCCGCGCTCGGCGGCTACACCTTC.